Presented here are 26 T cell receptor beta chains from one specimen sequenced in a study of vaccination and CD4 T cells after COVID-19. These TCRs are of unknown antigen specificity. This sample's treatment: approximately 9-day PBMC culture with coronavirus spike peptide pools or control peptides (ViraFEST assay). Sequencing of DNA taken from cultured CD4+ T cells relied on the Oncomine TCR Beta short-read assay. TCRdb independently ran MiXCR on the PCR reads; one entry per CDR3 protein. The table includes about 21,000 distinct CDR3 sequences, roughly half detected once. What was sequenced was CD4+ T cells from blood, cultured in vitro. These receptors all stem from a human donor who had recovered from COVID-19.

The J gene is TRBJ2-7, the V gene TRBV5-1; D unclear. V dropped 0 bases and J dropped 4 bases, with 17 bases sitting between them. The CDR3 length is 16 residues. The germline V gene has CDR1 SGHRS and CDR2 YFSETQ. The chain's CDR3 is CASSLAGGAPSYEQYF. CDR3 DNA sequence: TGCGCCAGCAGCTTGGCCGGCGGTGCACCCTCTTACGAGCAGTACTTC.

The chain carries TRBV15 and TRBJ2-2; 8 positions agree with TRBD2. CDR1 LNHNV and CDR2 YYDKDF come from the germline V gene (reference sequence). Germline trimming cut 6 bases from V and 0 bases from J; bases unmatched to any gene: 6. The CDR3 runs to 16 residues. CDR3 sequence (DNA): TGTGCCACCAGTGGACTTAGCGGGACGAACACCGGGGAGCTGTTTTTT. As protein: CATSGLSGTNTGELFF. Based on the CDR3 plus reference TRBV15 and TRBJ2-2, the full variable domain is DAMVIQNPRYQVTQFGKPVTLSCSQTLNHNVMYWYQQKSSQAPKLLFHYYDKDFNNEADTPDNFQSRRPNTSFCFLDIRSPGLGDTAMYLCATSGLSGTNTGELFFGEGSRLTVL.

V and J are TRBV15 and TRBJ2-7, with 8 nucleotides matching TRBD2. This CDR3 has 17 amino acids. The trim removed 8 bases at V and 6 bases at J, leaving 21 bases unmatched. Germline V gene lookup returns CDR1 LNHNV and CDR2 YYDKDF (reference sequence). The chain's CDR3 is CATSPLNSGTTLGEQYF. For the CDR3, the DNA is TGTGCCACCTCTCCATTAAATAGCGGGACTACCCTCGGCGAGCAGTACTTC.

This clonotype was picked up a small number of times. J is TRBJ1-2 and V is TRBV7-2, with D unclear. Trimming took off 3 bases at V and 8 bases at J, with 13 bases between the two ends. The CDR3 consists of 13 residues. Germline lookup yields CDR1 SGHTA and CDR2 FQGNSA. CDR3 residues: CASSLEGYSGYTF. In DNA, the CDR3 is TGTGCCAGCAGCTTGGAAGGGTATAGCGGCTACACCTTC.

This clonotype was observed once. V is TRBV6-5 and J is TRBJ2-5; D uncertain. Per the germline V gene, CDR1 is MNHEY and CDR2 is SVGAGI. Trimming cost V 4 bases and J 3 bases, with 9 bases left between them. The CDR3 is 13 amino acids. The CDR3 DNA reads as TGTGCCAGCAGTTTTCGTCTAGAAGAGACCCAGTACTTC. This gives the protein CASSFRLEETQYF.

The chain couples TRBV15 to TRBJ2-1; D tentatively fits TRBD1 or TRBD2 (6 bases each). CDR3 length: 14 amino acids. CDR1 and CDR2 (germline): LNHNV, YYDKDF (reference sequence). V lost 3 bases, J lost 9 bases, and 15 bases lay in between. CDR3 region: CATSSSTPGAEQFF. CDR3 sequence (DNA): TGTGCCACCAGCAGCTCGACCCCGGGGGCTGAGCAGTTCTTC.

The J gene is TRBJ1-1, the V gene TRBV6-2 or TRBV6-3; the match to TRBD1 covers 9 bases. CDR3 length: 15 amino acids. Per the germline V gene, CDR1 is MNHEY and CDR2 is SVGEGT. V lost 5 bases, J lost 6 bases, and 10 bases stayed unmatched. Here the CDR3 DNA reads TGTGCCAGCAGTAAACCGGGACAGGGTTTATCTGAAGCTTTCTTT. It is translated as CASSKPGQGLSEAFF.

The chain has TRBV11-3 and TRBJ1-2, with 10 bases identical to TRBD1. The CDR3 runs 15 residues. J gave up 6 bases and V 3 bases, and 7 bases lay outside the gene matches. The germline V gene has CDR1 SGHNT and CDR2 YENEEA. CDR3 coding DNA: TGTGCCAGCAGCTTTTTCCCTGGACAGGGGGATGGCTACACCTTC. Translating it yields CASSFFPGQGDGYTF.

This clonotype was seen more than once but under ten times. The chain is built from TRBV7-2 and TRBJ2-5; D gene ambiguous. Trimming removed 1 base at V and 2 bases at J, with 5 bases between. The V gene's germline CDR1 is SGHTA and CDR2 FQGNSA. The CDR3 totals 13 residues. CDR3 bases: TGTGCCAGCAGCTTAGTCTTACAAGAGACCCAGTACTTC. Its protein is CASSLVLQETQYF.

The chain links TRBV7-3 to TRBJ2-2; 9 bases map to TRBD2. Trimming cost V 2 bases and J 3 bases; bases outside gene matches: 10. The CDR3 runs 18 residues. Germline values: CDR1 SGHTA, CDR2 FQGTGA. In DNA form, the CDR3 reads TGTGCCAGCAGCTTACGGGGATACGCGGGAGGGTACACCGGGGAGCTGTTTTTT. It translates to CASSLRGYAGGYTGELFF.

This clonotype was observed a single time. The chain recombines TRBV20-1 with TRBJ2-1; 8 nucleotides agree with TRBD1. The CDR3 sequence is 18 residues long. V gave up 5 bases and J gave up 4 bases; unmatched junction bases: 19. CDR1 is DFQATT, CDR2 SNEGSKA, per germline (reference sequence). Here the CDR3 reads CSAYTLYPGQVGYNEQFF. CDR3 nucleotide sequence: TGCAGTGCTTATACGCTATATCCGGGACAGGTCGGGTACAATGAGCAGTTCTTC.

The chain couples TRBV6-1 to TRBJ2-2; D perhaps matches TRBD2 (6 bases). Trimming shortened V by 6 bases and J by 2 bases, and 10 bases separated the two germline ends. The germline CDR1 and CDR2 sequences are MNHNS and SASEGT. The CDR3 extends over 14 amino acids. CDR3 protein: CASRTRGNTGELFF. Here the CDR3 DNA reads TGTGCCAGCAGAACGCGGGGCAACACCGGGGAGCTGTTTTTT.

The gene calls are TRBV5-1 and TRBJ2-1; 12 nucleotides match TRBD2. Germline lookup yields CDR1 SGHRS and CDR2 YFSETQ. The CDR3 covers 17 residues. J gave up 6 bases and V 4 bases, and 11 bases lay outside the gene matches. In DNA form, the CDR3 reads TGCGCCAGCAGCCTGGAAAGCACTAGCGGGAGGCGCAATGAGCAGTTCTTC. Translated: CASSLESTSGRRNEQFF. Variable domain in full (rest from reference TRBV5-1 and TRBJ2-1): KAGVTQTPRYLIKTRGQQVTLSCSPISGHRSVSWYQQTPGQGLQFLFEYFSETQRNKGNFPGRFSGRQFSNSRSEMNVSTLELGDSALYLCASSLESTSGRRNEQFFGPGTRLTVL.

V usage is TRBV6-5 and J usage is TRBJ1-1; TRBD1 matches at 8 bases. Germline CDR1 MNHEY, CDR2 SVGAGI. This CDR3 region has 15 residues. V lost 4 bases and J lost 1; bases outside the gene matches: 5. The CDR3 sequence: CASSWDRSQNTEAFF. CDR3 in DNA: TGTGCCAGCAGTTGGGACAGGTCACAGAACACTGAAGCTTTCTTT.

The chain carries TRBV7-9 and TRBJ2-7; TRBD2 might be the D (6 bases). Trimming removed 1 base at V and 3 bases at J, with 13 bases between. The CDR3 loop spans 15 amino acids. Looked up from germline, CDR1 is SEHNR and CDR2 is FQNEAQ (reference sequence). The CDR3 DNA is TGTGCCAGCAGCTTAGGGGCGGGGAGCGGCTACGAGCAGTACTTC. Residues: CASSLGAGSGYEQYF.

This clonotype was detected only a few times. CDR3 nucleotide sequence: TGTGCCAGCAATAGTAACGGTCTCTGGCAGCAGTACTTC. The encoded protein is CASNSNGLWQQYF. The rearrangement links TRBV2 to TRBJ2-7; no definite D call. The germline V gene encodes CDR1 SNHLY and CDR2 FYNNEI. This CDR3 has 13 amino acids. With 7 bases removed from V and 8 bases from J, the gap between germline ends came to 18 bases.

The V and J genes are TRBV12-3 or TRBV12-4 and TRBJ2-7, with 8 bases that match TRBD1. The V gene end was trimmed by 3 bases and the J gene end by 2 bases; junction bases not matched to a gene: 6. CDR3 length: 15 residues. Here the CDR3 DNA reads TGTGCCAGCAGTTTCGAGGCAGGGGGCCCCTACGAGCAGTACTTC. This codes for CASSFEAGGPYEQYF.

V gene TRBV19 combines with J gene TRBJ2-2; no reliable D call. CDR1 is LNHDA, CDR2 SQIVND, per germline (reference sequence). Trimming took off 6 bases at V and 1 base at J, with 12 bases between the two ends. The CDR3 runs to 15 residues. Here the CDR3 reads CASRGRNLNTGELFF. CDR3 DNA sequence: TGTGCCAGTAGAGGACGGAACCTGAACACCGGGGAGCTGTTTTTT.

CDR3 residues: CASSLDRGQNSPLHF. In nucleotides, the CDR3 is TGTGCCAGCAGCTTGGACAGGGGGCAGAATTCACCCCTCCACTTT. The chain employs TRBV7-2 and TRBJ1-6, with 11 nucleotides matching TRBD1. In germline, CDR1 is SGHTA, CDR2 FQGNSA. V shed 3 bases, J shed 7 bases, and the junction held 2 bases outside the gene matches. The CDR3 consists of 15 residues.

The chain couples TRBV20-1 to TRBJ2-1; the match to TRBD2 covers 13 bases. Trimming at V came to 1 base and at J to 6 bases, leaving 12 bases not matched to a gene. Germline CDR1 DFQATT, CDR2 SNEGSKA (reference sequence). The CDR3 covers 18 residues. CDR3 in amino acids: CSARGEAGLAGRSNEQFF. In nucleotides, the CDR3 is TGCAGTGCTAGAGGTGAAGCGGGACTAGCGGGAAGGAGCAATGAGCAGTTCTTC.

This clonotype was picked up a small number of times. For the CDR3, the DNA is TGTGCCAGCAGTTTCGAAGCCACTAGGCCCCAGCATTTT. Amino acids: CASSFEATRPQHF. The chain joins TRBV27 to TRBJ1-5; no reliable D call. The CDR3 sequence is 13 residues long. V lost 3 bases and J 9 bases, leaving 12 bases between the germline ends. CDR1 MNHEY and CDR2 SMNVEV come from the germline V gene (reference sequence).

The V and J genes are TRBV18 and TRBJ1-1; D is ambiguous. The CDR3 loop spans 13 amino acids. Germline CDR1 KGHSH, CDR2 LQKENI. V lost 6 bases, J lost 5 bases, and 13 bases lay in between. Written as DNA, the CDR3 is TGTGCCAGCTCTCCGTCTGGAGGTACTGAAGCTTTCTTT. Translated: CASSPSGGTEAFF.

J is TRBJ1-2 and V is TRBV28, with 7 bases matching TRBD1. The CDR3 totals 13 residues. V shed 2 bases and J 6 bases; nucleotides not matched to a gene: 3. CDR1 is MDHEN, CDR2 SYDVKM, per germline. The CDR3 loop reads CASSLDRVNGYTF. The CDR3 nucleotides are TGTGCCAGCAGTTTAGACAGGGTGAATGGCTACACCTTC.

The chain recombines TRBV20-1 with TRBJ2-5, with a weak D call TRBD2 (5 bases). CDR1 is DFQATT and CDR2 is SNEGSKA in the germline V gene (reference sequence). The V and J ends lost 3 bases and 2 bases respectively, with 10 bases between them. The length of the CDR3 is 13 residues. The CDR3 DNA is TGCAGTGCTAGTAGGACTTCACAAGAGACCCAGTACTTC. Translated: CSASRTSQETQYF.

This clonotype has a handful of counts. This rearrangement joins TRBV7-9 to TRBJ1-2; 7 nucleotides align to TRBD1. The germline gives CDR1 SEHNR, CDR2 FQNEAQ (reference sequence). After removal of 2 bases from V and 3 bases from J, the junction contained 3 bases not matched to a gene. The CDR3 runs to 14 residues. The CDR3 DNA reads as TGTGCCAGCAGCTTAACAGGGGTGGACTATGGCTACACCTTC. This gives the protein CASSLTGVDYGYTF.

The chain carries TRBV10-3 and TRBJ1-2; tentatively, D is TRBD1 (6 bases). V was clipped by 6 bases and J by 1 base, with 9 bases between them. The CDR3 extends over 13 amino acids. Germline lookup yields CDR1 ENHRY and CDR2 SYGVKD. The CDR3 DNA reads as TGTGCCATCAGGTGGACAGATAACTATGGCTACACCTTC. Translation: CAIRWTDNYGYTF.